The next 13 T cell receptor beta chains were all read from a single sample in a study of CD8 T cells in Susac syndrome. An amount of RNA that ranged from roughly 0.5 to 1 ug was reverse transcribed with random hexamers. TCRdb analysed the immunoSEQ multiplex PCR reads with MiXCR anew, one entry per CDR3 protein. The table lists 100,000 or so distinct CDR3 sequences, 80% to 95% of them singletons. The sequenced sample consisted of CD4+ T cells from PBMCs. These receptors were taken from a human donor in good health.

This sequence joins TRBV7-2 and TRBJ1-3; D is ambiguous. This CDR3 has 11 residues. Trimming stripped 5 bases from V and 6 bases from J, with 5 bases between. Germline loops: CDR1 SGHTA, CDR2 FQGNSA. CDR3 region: CASSPINTIYF. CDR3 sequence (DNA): TGTGCCAGCAGCCCGATAAACACCATATATTTT.

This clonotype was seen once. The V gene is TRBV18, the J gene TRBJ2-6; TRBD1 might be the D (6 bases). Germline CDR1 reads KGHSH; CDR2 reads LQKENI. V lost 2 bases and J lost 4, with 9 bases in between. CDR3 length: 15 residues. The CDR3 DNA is TGTGCCAGCTCACCAATTGGGACAGGGGCCAACGTCCTGACTTTC. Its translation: CASSPIGTGANVLTF.

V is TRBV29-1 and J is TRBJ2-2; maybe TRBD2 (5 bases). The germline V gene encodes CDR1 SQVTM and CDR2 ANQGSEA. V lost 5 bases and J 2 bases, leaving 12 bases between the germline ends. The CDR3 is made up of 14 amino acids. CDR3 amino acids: CSVSGRTNTGELFF. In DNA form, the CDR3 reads TGCAGCGTTTCGGGAAGGACCAACACCGGGGAGCTGTTTTTT.

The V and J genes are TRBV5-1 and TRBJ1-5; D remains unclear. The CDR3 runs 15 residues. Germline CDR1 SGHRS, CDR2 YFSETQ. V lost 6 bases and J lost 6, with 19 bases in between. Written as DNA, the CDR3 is TGCGCCAGCAACGAATCAGAGGTTAGGCCTCAGCCCCAGCATTTT. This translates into CASNESEVRPQPQHF.

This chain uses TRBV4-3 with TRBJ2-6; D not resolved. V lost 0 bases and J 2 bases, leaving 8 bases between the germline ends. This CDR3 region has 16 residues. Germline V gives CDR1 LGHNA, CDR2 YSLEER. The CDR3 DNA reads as TGCGCCAGCAGCCAAGATCGCGCGACTGGGGCCAACGTCCTGACTTTC. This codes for CASSQDRATGANVLTF.

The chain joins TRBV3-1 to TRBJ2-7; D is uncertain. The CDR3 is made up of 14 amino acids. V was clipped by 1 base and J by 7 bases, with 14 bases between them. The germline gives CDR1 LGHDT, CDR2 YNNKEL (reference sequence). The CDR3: CASSQGLTPWEQYF. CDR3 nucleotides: TGTGCCAGCAGCCAAGGGCTAACCCCTTGGGAGCAGTACTTC.

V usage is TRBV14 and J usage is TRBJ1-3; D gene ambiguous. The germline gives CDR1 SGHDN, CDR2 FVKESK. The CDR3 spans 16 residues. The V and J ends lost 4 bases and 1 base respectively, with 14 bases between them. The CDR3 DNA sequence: TGTGCCAGCAGCCTCGTACGGGGAGGGTCTGGAAACACCATATATTTT. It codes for CASSLVRGGSGNTIYF.

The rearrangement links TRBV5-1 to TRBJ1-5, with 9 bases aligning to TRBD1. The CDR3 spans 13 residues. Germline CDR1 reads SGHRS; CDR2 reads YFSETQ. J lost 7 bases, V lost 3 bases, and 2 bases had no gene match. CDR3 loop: CASSWDREQPQHF. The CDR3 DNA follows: TGCGCCAGCAGCTGGGACAGGGAACAGCCCCAGCATTTT.

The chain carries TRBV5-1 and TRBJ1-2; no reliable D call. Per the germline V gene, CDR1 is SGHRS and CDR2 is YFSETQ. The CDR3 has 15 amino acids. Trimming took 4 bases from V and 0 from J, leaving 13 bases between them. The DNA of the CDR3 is TGCGCCAGCAGCCTTGGCGGGATTACTAACTATGGCTACACCTTC. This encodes CASSLGGITNYGYTF.

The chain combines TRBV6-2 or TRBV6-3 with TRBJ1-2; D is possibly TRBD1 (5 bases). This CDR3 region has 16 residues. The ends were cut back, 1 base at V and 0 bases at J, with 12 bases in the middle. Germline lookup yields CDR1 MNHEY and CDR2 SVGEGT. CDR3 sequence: CASSYFLQTANYGYTF. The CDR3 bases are TGTGCCAGCAGTTACTTTCTACAGACAGCTAACTATGGCTACACCTTC.

CDR3 loop: CASKSNNNEQFF. Here the CDR3 DNA reads TGTGCCAGCAAGAGTAATAACAATGAGCAGTTCTTC. The chain joins TRBV6-2 or TRBV6-3 to TRBJ2-1; no reliable D call. This CDR3 has 12 amino acids. Germline CDR1 reads MNHEY; CDR2 reads SVGEGT. V lost 7 bases and J 5 bases, leaving 9 bases between the germline ends.

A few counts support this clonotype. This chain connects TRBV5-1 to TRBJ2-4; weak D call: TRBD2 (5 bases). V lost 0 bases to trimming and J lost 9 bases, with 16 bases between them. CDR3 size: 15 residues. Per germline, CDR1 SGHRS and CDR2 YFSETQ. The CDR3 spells CASSLDRGETSIQYF. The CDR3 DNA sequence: TGCGCCAGCAGCTTGGATCGGGGAGAAACGAGCATTCAGTACTTC.

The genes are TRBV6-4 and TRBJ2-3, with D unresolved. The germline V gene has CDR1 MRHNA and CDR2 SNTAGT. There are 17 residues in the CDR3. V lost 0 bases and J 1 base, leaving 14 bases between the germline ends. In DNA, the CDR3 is TGTGCCAGCAGTGACTCGATGGTTATTGGCGGCACAGATACGCAGTATTTT. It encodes CASSDSMVIGGTDTQYF.